This is a list of T cell receptor beta chains from one sample in a study of T cell responses to AZD1222 COVID-19 vaccine. Using immunoSEQ multiplex PCR, the repertoire was profiled, and TCRdb retains in-frame clones only, with some absent. Of about 140,000 clones listed, 88% are singletons. Material: peripheral blood, obtained 28 days after the second AZD1222 dose. These receptors originate from an adult who received the AZD1222 COVID-19 vaccine. The CDR3 runs from the conserved cysteine through the conserved F or W. Each record gives: D gene, clone size, V gene, J gene, CDR3 protein, CDR3 DNA. A D gene is named only where the DNA matches it firmly. A row's size may be missing; if present it is once, few, many or a size class.

D: TRBD2; size: -; V: TRBV28; J: TRBJ2-3; CDR3: CASSLTSGLTDTQYF; DNA: TGTGCCAGCAGTTTAACTAGCGGGCTCACAGATACGCAGTATTTT
D: -; size: -; V: TRBV7-2; J: TRBJ2-7; CDR3: CASSLGWVSSEQYF; DNA: TGTGCCAGCAGCTTAGGGTGGGTATCGAGTGAGCAGTACTTC
D: -; size: once; V: TRBV30; J: TRBJ2-5; CDR3: CAWREQGRVETQYF; DNA: TGTGCCTGGAGGGAGCAGGGCAGGGTGGAGACCCAGTACTTC
D: TRBD2; size: -; V: TRBV6-5; J: TRBJ2-7; CDR3: CASSYGSGDYEQYF; DNA: TGTGCCAGCAGTTATGGGAGCGGGGACTACGAGCAGTACTTC
D: TRBD1; size: once; V: TRBV7-2; J: TRBJ1-5; CDR3: CASSLETGGDQPQHF; DNA: TGTGCCAGCAGCTTAGAGACAGGGGGTGATCAGCCCCAGCATTTT
D: -; size: -; V: TRBV29-1; J: TRBJ2-2; CDR3: CSVEPSGGLGELFF; DNA: TGCAGCGTTGAACCTAGTGGGGGGCTCGGGGAGCTGTTTTTT
D: -; size: -; V: TRBV10-3; J: TRBJ2-3; CDR3: CAISGQDIFQGTDTQYF; DNA: TGTGCCATCAGTGGACAGGACATCTTTCAGGGGACAGATACGCAGTATTTT
D: -; size: -; V: TRBV28; J: TRBJ2-7; CDR3: CASSLFGSPFYEQYF; DNA: TGTGCCAGCAGTTTATTCGGGTCCCCCTTCTACGAGCAGTACTTC
D: -; size: -; V: TRBV19; J: TRBJ1-1; CDR3: CASSLPAGLTEAFF; DNA: TGTGCCAGTAGCCTCCCCGCCGGCCTTACTGAAGCTTTCTTT
D: -; size: -; V: TRBV28; J: TRBJ2-3; CDR3: CASSSWGYWTEITDTQYF; DNA: TGTGCCAGCAGTTCTTGGGGGTATTGGACAGAGATCACAGATACGCAGTATTTT
D: -; size: once; V: TRBV19; J: TRBJ1-5; CDR3: CASTGGKGSYNQPQHF; DNA: TGTGCCAGTACGGGCGGGAAAGGGTCCTACAATCAGCCCCAGCATTTT
D: -; size: once; V: TRBV24-1; J: TRBJ1-5; CDR3: CATNTRDQPQHF; DNA: TGTGCCACCAATACCCGGGATCAGCCCCAGCATTTT
D: TRBD1; size: -; V: TRBV5-1; J: TRBJ1-4; CDR3: CASRVRTGEEKLFF; DNA: TGCGCCAGCCGAGTAAGGACAGGGGAGGAAAAACTGTTTTTT
D: -; size: -; V: TRBV9; J: TRBJ1-2; CDR3: CASEGTDSGYTF; DNA: TGTGCCAGCGAGGGTACGGATTCTGGCTACACCTTC
D: -; size: -; V: TRBV20-1; J: TRBJ2-1; CDR3: CSAANIPEQFF; DNA: TGCAGTGCCGCAAATATACCTGAGCAGTTCTTC
D: TRBD1; size: -; V: TRBV5-1; J: TRBJ1-1; CDR3: CASSSRDRGDSQEAFF; DNA: TGCGCCAGCAGCTCCCGGGACAGGGGAGACTCCCAGGAGGCTTTCTTT
D: -; size: -; V: TRBV7-3; J: TRBJ2-1; CDR3: CASSKSDVNEQFF; DNA: TGTGCCAGCAGTAAATCTGACGTGAATGAGCAGTTCTTC
D: -; size: -; V: TRBV5-1; J: TRBJ2-7; CDR3: CASSPGGGSSYEQYF; DNA: TGCGCCAGCAGTCCGGGGGGCGGGAGTAGCTACGAGCAGTACTTC
D: -; size: -; V: TRBV19; J: TRBJ1-5; CDR3: CASSMVRLKSNQPQHF; DNA: TGTGCCAGTAGTATGGTCAGACTGAAATCCAATCAGCCCCAGCATTTT
D: -; size: -; V: TRBV28; J: TRBJ1-2; CDR3: CASSLLDYGYTF; DNA: TGTGCCAGCAGCCTTTTAGACTATGGCTACACCTTC
D: -; size: few; V: TRBV2; J: TRBJ1-6; CDR3: CASSDDYNSPLHF; DNA: TGTGCCAGCAGTGACGACTATAATTCACCCCTCCACTTT
D: TRBD1; size: -; V: TRBV4-2; J: TRBJ2-3; CDR3: CASSQPDGDRVTDTQYF; DNA: TGTGCCAGCAGCCAACCAGACGGGGACAGAGTAACAGATACGCAGTATTTT
D: -; size: -; V: TRBV6-1; J: TRBJ1-6; CDR3: CASSEKASSPLHF; DNA: TGTGCCAGCAGTGAAAAGGCGAGTTCACCCCTCCACTTT
D: -; size: -; V: TRBV5-5; J: TRBJ1-1; CDR3: CASSPTGTLNTEAFF; DNA: TGTGCCAGCAGTCCAACCGGGACCCTGAACACTGAAGCTTTCTTT
D: TRBD2; size: -; V: TRBV7-9; J: TRBJ2-2; CDR3: CASIPGLAGTGELFF; DNA: TGTGCCAGCATTCCGGGACTAGCGGGCACCGGGGAGCTGTTTTTT